The next 19 T cell receptor beta chains were all read from a single sample in a study of naive and memory T cell subsets. Both TRBC1 and TRBC2 were covered by a beta constant-region primer of two equimolar oligonucleotides. TCRdb passed the UMI-ligation and nested PCR reads through MiXCR, listing each CDR3 protein once. Of about 150,000 distinct CDR3 sequences in the sample, over 15% were seen once. The sample comprised naive CD4+ T cells from blood. Source of these receptors: a human donor in good health.

This clonotype was counted between two and nine times. The rearrangement links TRBV2 to TRBJ2-1, with a possible D match to TRBD2 (5 bases). The CDR3 is 15 amino acids. The V and J ends lost 6 bases and 9 bases respectively, with 21 bases between them. Germline V gene lookup returns CDR1 SNHLY and CDR2 FYNNEI. The DNA for the CDR3 is TGTGCCAGCAGGCCATGGACTGACTCTCATGGTGAGCAGTTCTTC. This gives the protein CASRPWTDSHGEQFF.

The chain carries TRBV12-3 or TRBV12-4 and TRBJ2-1; 7 bases agree with TRBD2. The CDR3 totals 19 residues. V lost 5 bases and J lost 1; bases outside the gene matches: 17. The CDR3 coding sequence is TGTGCCAGCAGTCCCCCTCCGTGGGAGGCGGGAGTGTCCTACAATGAGCAGTTCTTC. It specifies CASSPPPWEAGVSYNEQFF.

This clonotype has just a few counts. The CDR3 DNA is TGTGCCAGCAGCTATCCGGGGTTGCCCCAGCATTTT. Encoded protein: CASSYPGLPQHF. The chain is built from TRBV7-2 and TRBJ1-5, with no clear D. The germline gives CDR1 SGHTA, CDR2 FQGNSA. The V gene lost 4 bases and the J gene lost 9 bases, with 10 bases spanning the gap. The CDR3 totals 12 residues. Full variable domain (remainder filled in from reference TRBV7-2 and TRBJ1-5): GAGVSQSPSNKVTEKGKDVELRCDPISGHTALYWYRQSLGQGLEFLIYFQGNSAPDKSGLPSDRFSAERTGGSVSTLTIQRTQQEDSAVYLCASSYPGLPQHFGDGTRLSIL.

Comments on this clonotype: A single base separates this from a much larger clone, so it may be a read error. V is TRBV6-6 and J is TRBJ1-6, with 8 bases matching TRBD1. The length of the CDR3 is 13 residues. Germline CDR1 and CDR2: MNHNY and SVGAGI (reference sequence). Trimming cost V 6 bases and J 5 bases; bases outside gene matches: 0. CDR3 region: CASRGQDNSPLHF. The CDR3, as DNA: TGTGCCAGCAGGGGACAGGATAATTCACCCCTCCACTTT.

The table lists this clonotype with a few counts. The rearrangement uses TRBV7-3 and TRBJ2-2; D may correspond to TRBD1 or TRBD2 (6 bases each). CDR1 SGHTA and CDR2 FQGTGA come from the germline V gene. Trimming stripped 1 base from V and 5 bases from J, with 17 bases between. There are 17 residues in the CDR3. In nucleotides, the CDR3 is TGTGCCAGCAGCTTAAAAGGGGGAGGACTATTAACCGGGGAGCTGTTTTTT. It yields the protein CASSLKGGGLLTGELFF.

This clonotype was seen a handful of times. The chain has TRBV10-3 and TRBJ2-7, with D tentatively TRBD1 or TRBD2 (5 bases each). V dropped 8 bases and J dropped 0 bases, with 17 bases sitting between them. The CDR3 spans 15 residues. Germline CDR1 ENHRY, CDR2 SYGVKD. The CDR3 DNA reads as TGTGCCATCCGGGCTTCCGGGGCGAACTCCTACGAGCAGTACTTC. Its protein product is CAIRASGANSYEQYF.

This clonotype was observed at least ten times. This chain links TRBV28 with TRBJ2-1, with TRBD2 matching 7 bases. The germline CDR1 and CDR2 sequences are MDHEN and SYDVKM. Trimming cost V 6 bases and J 6 bases; bases outside gene matches: 8. The CDR3 length is 14 residues. CDR3 in DNA: TGTGCCAGCAGCATATGGGGGGGGAGCAATGAGCAGTTCTTC. Translated, it gives CASSIWGGSNEQFF.

This chain links TRBV28 with TRBJ2-7; 12 bases map to TRBD2. This CDR3 comprises 15 residues. With 7 bases clipped from V and 7 bases from J, the junction kept 11 bases outside the gene matches. The germline CDR1 and CDR2 sequences are MDHEN and SYDVKM. CDR3 amino acids: CASTALAGGSTEQYF. The CDR3 DNA sequence: TGTGCCAGCACTGCACTAGCGGGAGGTTCCACGGAGCAGTACTTC.

The chain carries TRBV19 and TRBJ1-2, with TRBD1 identical over 7 bases. This CDR3 contains 16 residues. The germline gives CDR1 LNHDA, CDR2 SQIVND (reference sequence). Trimming at V came to 6 bases and at J to 6 bases, leaving 16 bases not matched to a gene. The CDR3 DNA is TGTGCCAGTAGCAACCAACCGGGACAGTTATCGAATGGCTACACCTTC. Protein product: CASSNQPGQLSNGYTF.

The rearrangement joins TRBV7-2 to TRBJ2-6; D gene ambiguous. Germline V gives CDR1 SGHTA, CDR2 FQGNSA. The CDR3 extends over 18 amino acids. The V end lost 2 bases, the J end lost 0 bases, and 14 bases lay between the germline ends. Written as DNA, the CDR3 is TGTGCCAGCAGCTTAAATTGGGCAGCGCACTCTGGGGCCAACGTCCTGACTTTC. Residues: CASSLNWAAHSGANVLTF.

This clonotype was counted between two and nine times. V and J are TRBV5-6 and TRBJ1-1, with no clear D. Looked up from germline, CDR1 is SGHDT and CDR2 is YYEEEE. The CDR3 sequence is 16 residues long. V lost 4 bases to trimming and J lost 3 bases, with 19 bases between them. The CDR3 DNA reads as TGTGCCAGCAGCCCAGACGGGCGAGTAAAGGACACTGAAGCTTTCTTT. It codes for CASSPDGRVKDTEAFF.

This chain connects TRBV12-3 or TRBV12-4 to TRBJ2-7, with 8 positions matching TRBD2. The ends lost 1 base at V and 6 bases at J; junction bases unmatched: 5. There are 14 residues in the CDR3. CDR3 sequence: CASSLGGRSSEQYF. DNA of the CDR3: TGTGCCAGCAGTTTAGGCGGGAGGTCTAGCGAGCAGTACTTC.

Points on this clonotype: Mismatch with germline at one junction end may stem from a read error. The chain uses TRBV6-6 and TRBJ2-7, with TRBD2 identical over 7 bases. The CDR3 runs to 13 residues. The germline V gene encodes CDR1 MNHNY and CDR2 SVGAGI (reference sequence). CDR3 nucleotide sequence: TGTGCAAGCAGGATGGCGGGAGCCTACGAGCAGTACTTC. The encoded protein is CASRMAGAYEQYF.

This clonotype occurred a few times. V is TRBV7-2 and J is TRBJ1-6; D uncertain. The germline V and J ends were trimmed by 5 bases and 13 bases, with 12 bases remaining between them. Germline V lookup: CDR1 SGHTA, CDR2 FQGNSA. The CDR3 sequence is 12 residues long. Here the CDR3 reads CASSPPNGPLHF. The CDR3 region has the DNA TGTGCCAGCAGCCCCCCTAATGGTCCCCTCCACTTT. Combining the CDR3 with reference TRBV7-2 and TRBJ1-6 gives the whole variable domain GAGVSQSPSNKVTEKGKDVELRCDPISGHTALYWYRQSLGQGLEFLIYFQGNSAPDKSGLPSDRFSAERTGGSVSTLTIQRTQQEDSAVYLCASSPPNGPLHFGNGTRLTVT.

J is TRBJ2-7 and V is TRBV29-1; the match to TRBD2 covers 14 bases. The CDR3 has 19 amino acids. The germline V gene has CDR1 SQVTM and CDR2 ANQGSEA. J was trimmed by 5 bases and V by 0 bases; bases with no gene match: 15. The CDR3: CSVEDESIGTSGRWDEQYF. DNA of the CDR3: TGCAGCGTTGAAGATGAGAGCATCGGGACTAGCGGGAGATGGGACGAGCAGTACTTC.

The chain carries TRBV30 and TRBJ2-5, with 7 bases lining up with TRBD1. Trimming took 3 bases from V and 4 from J; bases not matched to a gene: 14. Germline CDR1 is GTSNPN and CDR2 is SVGIG (reference sequence). CDR3 size: 16 residues. CDR3 protein: CAWSPLDRSRGETQYF. The CDR3 DNA sequence: TGTGCCTGGAGCCCCCTGGACAGGAGCAGGGGAGAGACCCAGTACTTC.

DNA of the CDR3: TGTGCCAGCAGTGAACAGGGGCAAGATACGCAGTATTTT. Protein product: CASSEQGQDTQYF. The chain is built from TRBV2 and TRBJ2-3; D is perhaps TRBD1 (6 bases). Trimming removed 2 bases from V and 5 bases from J, with 8 bases in between. Germline V CDR1 and CDR2: SNHLY, FYNNEI. There are 13 residues in the CDR3.

The chain recombines TRBV28 with TRBJ2-7, with D hard to call. The V gene's germline CDR1 is MDHEN and CDR2 SYDVKM. CDR3 length equals 14 residues. With 3 bases removed from V and 3 bases from J, the gap between germline ends came to 12 bases. The CDR3 sequence: CASSFFKDRYEQYF. In DNA form, the CDR3 reads TGTGCCAGCAGTTTTTTTAAGGACCGCTACGAGCAGTACTTC.

Written as DNA, the CDR3 is TGTGCCAGCAGCCGGGGGGCGGGAATACCTTCCTACGAGCAGTACTTC. Its protein product is CASSRGAGIPSYEQYF. The chain is built from TRBV14 and TRBJ2-7; either TRBD1 or TRBD2 may supply D (6 bases each). Per germline, CDR1 SGHDN and CDR2 FVKESK. Trimming took off 4 bases at V and 1 base at J, with 17 bases between the two ends. The CDR3 contains 16 residues.